The sequence of this T cell receptor (beta chain) was determined in a study of blood T cell repertoires in COVID-19 (dated by TCRdb to 2020 to 2021). With respect to the entire study: The collaborator samples originated in the United States, Italy and Spain and spanned the acute and convalescent phases of COVID-19. The prospective study material was composed of cDNA or gDNA derived from T cells, B-cell-depleted T cells, or PBMCs. Deeply sampled blood TCRbeta repertoires from subjects exposed to, actively infected with, or recovered from COVID-19 were included in the dataset. The repertoires were made available in a free public database intended to serve as a resource for research on the immune response to SARS-CoV-2. The samples were drawn from two sources: the first 160 participants of the ongoing ImmuneRACE study, and over 1,000 subjects contributed by 6 global collaborators. The sample metadata nearly always contained a de-identified subject ID, COVID-19 status, age in years and sex. HLA class I and class II types, where available, came from metadata supplied by the sample provider rather than from assay-based typing. What the work shows at the level of the full study, not this receptor alone: The amount of clinical and demographic metadata varied by source and participant and was provided uncurated.

The collaborating institutions used their own protocols to collect whole blood in K2EDTA tubes. Collaborator samples were shipped for TCRbeta analysis as frozen whole blood, isolated PBMCs, or DNA extracted from either sample type. The immunoSEQ Assay, a bias-controlled multiplex PCR, was used to amplify TCRbeta CDR3 regions from genomic DNA. As for how the authors treated the data: The number of nucleated cells in each sample was estimated by amplification of reference gene primers within the assay. Sequence reads were collapsed and filtered to measure the absolute abundance of every unique TCRbeta CDR3 rearrangement. Productive Simpson clonality was computed per sample as the square root of Simpson's diversity index over productive rearrangements. TCRdb re-hosts the immuneACCESS table, in-frame sequences only. Its copies lack some clones; in the studies checked, an unresolved V gene accounts for under half of them, and the cause for the rest is not known. V and J calls and clone size are those listed in that table; D and trimming were worked out from the DNA. This sample comprises approximately 52,000 clones, 75% to 90% of them detected only once. About 1.2% of the sample goes to the ten largest clones.

A remark on this clone: The specificity of this receptor is unknown. The record has no base qualities; no much larger clone is one base away.

The CDR3 measures 15 amino acids from cysteine to phenylalanine. Only the CDR3 DNA is retained, 45 bases long and in frame from the first base. V trim: 5 bases; J trim: 1 base; unmatched bases: 2. From a lookup of the germline V gene, CDR1 and CDR2 are MRHNA and SNTAGT. The sample comprised peripheral blood. The sequence links TRBV6-4 to TRBJ2-3, and 11 junction bases match TRBD2. This receptor was identified in a man aged 60 to 69 with acute or convalescent COVID-19. The CDR3 protein: CASSPLAGGTDTQYF. The DNA sequence follows: TGTGCCAGCAGTCCACTAGCGGGGGGCACAGATACGCAGTATTTT.